This T cell receptor (beta chain) was sequenced during a study of T cell changes during pregnancy in multiple sclerosis. Sequencing used immunoSEQ multiplex PCR; TCRdb keeps in-frame clones, though not all of them. The sample yields just under 40,000 clones, 75% to 95% seen once. This CDR3 has 14 residues. The V end lost 1 base, the J end lost 2 bases, and 9 bases lay between the germline ends. The germline V gene encodes CDR1 SGHKS and CDR2 YYEKEE (reference sequence). The chain links TRBV5-5 to TRBJ2-5; D is perhaps TRBD2 (5 bases). The receptor's source is a female donor in good health, enrolled as a control in a pregnancy study. The sample consisted of CD4+ T cells from peripheral blood mononuclear cells, taken in the first trimester of pregnancy. The CDR3 region has the DNA TGTGCCAGCAGCTTGAGAGGGATACAAGAGACCCAGTACTTC. Its translation: CASSLRGIQETQYF. Filled out from reference TRBV5-5 and TRBJ2-5, the complete variable domain reads DAGVTQSPTHLIKTRGQQVTLRCSPISGHKSVSWYQQVLGQGPQFIFQYYEKEERGRGNFPDRFSARQFPNYSSELNVNALLLGDSALYLCASSLRGIQETQYFGPGTRLLVL.